What follows are 5 T cell receptor beta chains derived from one specimen sequenced in a study of blood T cell repertoires in COVID-19. Libraries were prepared by immunoSEQ multiplex PCR; TCRdb keeps only in-frame clonotypes and omits some of them. The table lists around 300,000 clones, around nine tenths of them singletons. The material sequenced was PBMCs or T cells enriched from blood (not recorded which). The source is a man aged 25 to 45 who had recovered from COVID-19.

This CDR3 reads CATSDSGTGSETQYF. Here the CDR3 DNA reads TGTGCCACCAGTGATTCCGGGACAGGGAGTGAGACCCAGTACTTC. The V call is TRBV24-1, the J call TRBJ2-5; 9 bases agree with TRBD1. V dropped 2 bases and J dropped 5; count of bases not matched to a gene: 5. Germline CDR1 reads KGHDR; CDR2 reads SFDVKD. This CDR3 is 15 amino acids long.

The chain links TRBV18 to TRBJ1-5; D might be TRBD1 (6 bases). Trimming took 3 bases from V and 1 from J, leaving 10 bases between them. The CDR3 is made up of 15 amino acids. The germline V gene encodes CDR1 KGHSH and CDR2 LQKENI. CDR3 DNA sequence: TGTGCCAGCTCACCGACGACAGGAAGCAATCAGCCCCAGCATTTT. Its protein is CASSPTTGSNQPQHF.

V and J are TRBV14 and TRBJ1-6; D gene uncertain. The CDR3 has 13 amino acids. Between the trimmed V and J ends, which lost 6 bases and 6 bases, there was a span of 9 bases. Germline V gene sequence: CDR1 SGHDN, CDR2 FVKESK. CDR3 region: CASRPGVNSPLHF. CDR3 bases: TGTGCCAGCAGGCCCGGGGTTAATTCACCCCTCCACTTT.

Points on this clone: The identical CDR3 is also encoded by other nucleotide sequences in the sample. This rearrangement joins TRBV5-1 to TRBJ1-2; D gene uncertain. The V and J ends lost 0 bases and 2 bases respectively, with 5 bases between them. Germline values: CDR1 SGHRS, CDR2 YFSETQ. The length of the CDR3 is 13 residues. The CDR3 region is CASSLGRNYGYTF. In DNA, the CDR3 is TGCGCCAGCAGCTTGGGTCGGAACTATGGCTACACCTTC.

The rearrangement uses TRBV9 and TRBJ2-7, with a weak D call TRBD2 (6 bases). This CDR3 spans 14 amino acids. Germline-derived CDR1 and CDR2 are SGDLS and YYNGEE. V dropped 8 bases and J dropped 1 base, with 16 bases sitting between them. The CDR3 sequence: CASSGGEASYEQYF. CDR3 bases: TGTGCCAGTTCTGGCGGGGAAGCTTCCTACGAGCAGTACTTC.